This T cell receptor beta chain emerged from a study of cytomegalovirus exposure and HLA in healthy donors. Overall study results and limits: The finding came from a later analysis; first-cohort TCR clusters tended to co-occur in the 130 or so validation repertoires.

V lost 10 bases and J lost 1, with 13 bases in between. The CDR3 covers 13 residues. Looked up from germline, CDR1 is MNHNS and CDR2 is SASEGT. Sequenced by immunoSEQ multiplex PCR; TCRdb stores in-frame clones only, minus some. The sample includes about 78,000 clones, 90% to 97% of them seen just once. Details on this clone: What it binds is unknown.

The chain joins TRBV6-1 to TRBJ1-2; tentative D call: TRBD1 (5 bases). The origin of this receptor is a young man in good health and CMV-seropositive. Sequences were obtained from PBMCs. The CDR3 spells CAITLTDNYGYTF. The CDR3 DNA reads TGTGCCATCACCCTGACAGATAACTATGGCTACACCTTC.